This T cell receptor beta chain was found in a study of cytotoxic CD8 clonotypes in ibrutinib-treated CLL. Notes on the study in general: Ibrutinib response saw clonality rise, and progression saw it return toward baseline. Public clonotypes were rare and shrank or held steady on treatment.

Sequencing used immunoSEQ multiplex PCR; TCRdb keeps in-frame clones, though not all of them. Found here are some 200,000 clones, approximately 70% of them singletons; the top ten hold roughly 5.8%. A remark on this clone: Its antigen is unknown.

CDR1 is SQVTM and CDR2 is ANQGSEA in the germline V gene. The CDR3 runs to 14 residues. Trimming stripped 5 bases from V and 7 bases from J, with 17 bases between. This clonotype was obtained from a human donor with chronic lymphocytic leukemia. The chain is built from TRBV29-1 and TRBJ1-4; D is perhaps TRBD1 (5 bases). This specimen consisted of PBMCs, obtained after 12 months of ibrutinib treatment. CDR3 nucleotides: TGCAGCGTTCTGGCAAGGGGAAGGGGTGAAAAACTGTTTTTT. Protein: CSVLARGRGEKLFF.